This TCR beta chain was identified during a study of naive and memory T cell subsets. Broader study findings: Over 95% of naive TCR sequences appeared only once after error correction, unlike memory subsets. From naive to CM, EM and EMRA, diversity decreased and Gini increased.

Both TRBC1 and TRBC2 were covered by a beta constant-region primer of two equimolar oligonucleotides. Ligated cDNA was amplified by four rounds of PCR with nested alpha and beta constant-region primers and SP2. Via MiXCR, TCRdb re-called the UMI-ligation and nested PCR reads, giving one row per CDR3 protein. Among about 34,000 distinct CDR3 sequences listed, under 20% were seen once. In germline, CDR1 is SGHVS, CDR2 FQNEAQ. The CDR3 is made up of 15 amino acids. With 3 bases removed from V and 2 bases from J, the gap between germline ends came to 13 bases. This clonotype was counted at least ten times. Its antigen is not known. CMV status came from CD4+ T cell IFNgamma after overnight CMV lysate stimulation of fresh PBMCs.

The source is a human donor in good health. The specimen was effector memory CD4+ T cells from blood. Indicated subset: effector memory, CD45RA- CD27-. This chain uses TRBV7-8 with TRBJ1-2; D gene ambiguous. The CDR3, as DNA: TGTGCCAGCAGCTTGGACCCCTCCGACAACTATGGCTACACCTTC. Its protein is CASSLDPSDNYGYTF. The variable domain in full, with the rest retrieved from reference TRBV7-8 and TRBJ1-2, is GAGVSQSPRYKVAKRGQDVALRCDPISGHVSLFWYQQALGQGPEFLTYFQNEAQLDKSGLPSDRFFAERPEGSVSTLKIQRTQQEDSAVYLCASSLDPSDNYGYTFGSGTRLTVV.